One and the same sample provided the 14 T cell receptor beta chains below, sequenced in a study of spatial heterogeneity in lung cancer (dated by TCRdb to the late 2010s). The receptor library was made with 5' RACE. Sequencing used a NextSeq 500. Clones were called with MiXCR by TCRdb after fastp trimmed the public reads at Q25, and only in-frame beta chains were retained. One record per CDR3 amino acid sequence lists the most common genes and DNA. This sample comprises roughly 40,000 distinct CDR3 sequences, 6.8% of them detected only once. The ten biggest clones cover about 39% of the sample. The sample's time point, from its label and the paper: sample taken at primary tumor resection. The sequencing here drew on PBMCs, taken at surgery. The receptor set was obtained from a female donor with early-stage non-small cell lung cancer.

This clonotype was recorded at least ten times. V usage is TRBV3-1 and J usage is TRBJ2-2, with no clear D. V gave up 0 bases and J gave up 6 bases, with 11 bases separating them. The CDR3 is made up of 15 amino acids. Germline CDR1 reads LGHDT; CDR2 reads YNNKEL (reference sequence). CDR3 bases: TGTGCCAGCAGCCAAGAGGGTTCGGTGCCCGGGGAGCTGTTTTTT. Translated: CASSQEGSVPGELFF. Filled out from reference TRBV3-1 and TRBJ2-2, the complete variable domain reads DTAVSQTPKYLVTQMGNDKSIKCEQNLGHDTMYWYKQDSKKFLKIMFSYNNKELIINETVPNRFSPKSPDKAHLNLHINSLELGDSAVYFCASSQEGSVPGELFFGEGSRLTVL.

V and J are TRBV3-1 and TRBJ2-6; D perhaps matches TRBD1 (6 bases). Looked up from germline, CDR1 is LGHDT and CDR2 is YNNKEL (reference sequence). CDR3 length: 18 amino acids. V was trimmed by 0 bases and J by 0 bases, leaving 12 bases between them. In DNA, the CDR3 is TGTGCCAGCAGCCAAGATGGGCAGGGGAGCTCTGGGGCCAACGTCCTGACTTTC. Residues: CASSQDGQGSSGANVLTF.

The chain carries TRBV6-2 or TRBV6-3 and TRBJ2-1, with TRBD1 identical over 9 bases. V dropped 6 bases and J dropped 6; count of bases not matched to a gene: 6. Germline CDR1 MNHEY, CDR2 SVGEGT. There are 14 residues in the CDR3. The CDR3 region has the DNA TGTGCCAGCAGGGCCGGGACAGGGTTCAATGAGCAGTTCTTC. As protein: CASRAGTGFNEQFF.

This clonotype has more than one count but fewer than ten. The rearrangement links TRBV10-3 to TRBJ2-3; TRBD1 matches at 7 bases. Trimming removed 3 bases from V and 5 bases from J; junction bases left unmatched: 2. Germline V CDR1 and CDR2: ENHRY, SYGVKD. The CDR3 is made up of 13 amino acids. The CDR3 spells CAISDWTGDTQYF. The CDR3 DNA reads TGTGCCATCAGTGATTGGACAGGAGATACGCAGTATTTT.

A note on this clonotype: A read error may be the cause here, since a much bigger clone is one base away. The chain links TRBV6-6 to TRBJ1-2, with D possibly TRBD1 on 5 matching bases. This CDR3 contains 13 residues. CDR1 and CDR2 (germline): MNHNY, SVGAGI (reference sequence). The CDR3 protein is CASSYDRNYCYTF. The CDR3 DNA follows: TGTGCCAGCAGTTACGACAGAAACTATTGCTACACCTTC.

The chain is built from TRBV3-1 and TRBJ2-3; maybe TRBD1 (6 bases). The CDR3 totals 16 residues. CDR1 LGHDT and CDR2 YNNKEL come from the germline V gene (reference sequence). V was cut by 1 base and J by 0 bases, with 11 bases left in between. DNA of the CDR3: TGTGCCAGCAGCCAAGTAACAGGGTCGAGCACAGATACGCAGTATTTT. The encoded protein is CASSQVTGSSTDTQYF.

This clonotype was seen ten or more times. The rearrangement links TRBV7-2 to TRBJ1-1, with a weak D call TRBD1 (5 bases). Between the trimmed V and J ends, which lost 5 bases and 6 bases, there was a span of 16 bases. This CDR3 contains 14 residues. Germline CDR1 is SGHTA and CDR2 is FQGNSA. The CDR3 loop reads CASSPLRGGSEAFF. The CDR3 bases are TGTGCCAGCAGCCCACTACGGGGGGGATCTGAAGCTTTCTTT. Full variable domain (rest looked up from reference TRBV7-2 and TRBJ1-1): GAGVSQSPSNKVTEKGKDVELRCDPISGHTALYWYRQSLGQGLEFLIYFQGNSAPDKSGLPSDRFSAERTGGSVSTLTIQRTQQEDSAVYLCASSPLRGGSEAFFGQGTRLTVV.

This clonotype was counted at least ten times. V and J are TRBV12-3 or TRBV12-4 and TRBJ2-5, with D perhaps matching TRBD2 (7 bases). This CDR3 region has 14 residues. V lost 2 bases and J lost 4, with 11 bases in between. DNA for the CDR3: TGTGCCAGCAGTTTATTCGGGGGGCGAGAGACCCAGTACTTC. It translates to CASSLFGGRETQYF.

CDR3 sequence reads: CASSPHPKDTQYF. CDR3 nucleotide sequence: TGTGCCAGCAGTCCCCATCCGAAAGATACGCAGTATTTT. The chain is built from TRBV5-5 and TRBJ2-3, with D unresolved. Trimming shortened V by 5 bases and J by 5 bases, and 12 bases separated the two germline ends. Germline CDR1 and CDR2: SGHKS and YYEKEE (reference sequence). CDR3 length equals 13 residues.

This clonotype was picked up a small number of times. This chain links TRBV7-2 with TRBJ2-4; D is undetermined. The CDR3 has 16 amino acids. CDR1 SGHTA and CDR2 FQGNSA come from the germline V gene. V gave up 3 bases and J gave up 0 bases, with 12 bases separating them. CDR3 sequence: CASSFPTTSAKNIQYF. The DNA for the CDR3 is TGTGCCAGCAGCTTCCCCACTACGTCAGCCAAAAACATTCAGTACTTC.

The sample holds many counts of this clonotype. The V and J genes are TRBV25-1 and TRBJ1-2; 8 nucleotides line up with TRBD1. This CDR3 is 14 amino acids long. Germline CDR1 is MGHDK and CDR2 is SYGVNS. Trimming took 2 bases from V and 4 from J; bases not matched to a gene: 3. In DNA form, the CDR3 reads TGTGCCAGCAGTGAACAGGGGGCCGGCTATGGCTACACCTTC. It codes for CASSEQGAGYGYTF.

In its sample, this clonotype was seen many times. J is TRBJ2-1 and V is TRBV7-3, with TRBD2 as a possible D gene (5 bases). There are 12 residues in the CDR3. The germline V and J ends were trimmed by 6 bases and 6 bases, with 9 bases remaining between them. In germline, CDR1 is SGHTA, CDR2 FQGTGA. The CDR3 protein is CASRSDSNEQFF. The CDR3 DNA reads as TGTGCCAGCAGGTCGGACTCCAATGAGCAGTTCTTC.

This clonotype was observed at least ten times. This rearrangement joins TRBV24-1 to TRBJ1-6; D unclear. Germline lookup yields CDR1 KGHDR and CDR2 SFDVKD. There are 14 residues in the CDR3. Trimming removed 7 bases at V and 7 bases at J, with 13 bases between. The CDR3 loop reads CATRVSLENSPLHF. CDR3 sequence (DNA): TGTGCCACCAGAGTGAGTCTAGAAAATTCACCCCTCCACTTT.

V is TRBV12-3 or TRBV12-4 and J is TRBJ1-5; the match to TRBD1 covers 9 bases. With 3 bases clipped from V and 7 bases from J, the junction kept 4 bases outside the gene matches. This CDR3 is 14 amino acids long. The CDR3 sequence is CASSFGTGSQPQHF. The CDR3 DNA sequence: TGTGCCAGCAGTTTCGGGACAGGGTCCCAGCCCCAGCATTTT.